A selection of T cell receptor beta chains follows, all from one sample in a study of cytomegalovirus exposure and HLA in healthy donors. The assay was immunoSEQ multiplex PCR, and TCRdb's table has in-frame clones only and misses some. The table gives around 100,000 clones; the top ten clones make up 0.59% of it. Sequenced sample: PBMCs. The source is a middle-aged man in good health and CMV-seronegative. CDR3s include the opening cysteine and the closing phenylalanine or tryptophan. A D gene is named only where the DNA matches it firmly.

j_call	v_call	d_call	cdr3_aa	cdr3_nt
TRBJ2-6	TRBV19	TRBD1	CASGTGNSGANVLTF	TGTGCCAGCGGGACAGGGAACTCTGGGGCCAACGTCCTGACTTTC
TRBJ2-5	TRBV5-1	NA	CASSREQETQYF	TGCGCCAGCAGCCGGGAACAAGAGACCCAGTACTTC
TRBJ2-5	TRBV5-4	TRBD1	CASSPGTALITQETQYF	TGTGCCAGCAGCCCAGGGACAGCATTGATAACTCAAGAGACCCAGTACTTC
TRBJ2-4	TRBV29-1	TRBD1	CSVGLRQGGFNIQYF	TGCAGCGTTGGCCTGAGACAGGGGGGTTTTAACATTCAGTACTTC
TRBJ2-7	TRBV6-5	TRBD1	CASSPAGTGVYEQYF	TGTGCCAGCAGTCCAGCCGGGACAGGGGTCTACGAGCAGTACTTC
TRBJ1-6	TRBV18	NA	CASSPGARDSPLHF	TGTGCCAGCTCGCCAGGGGCCCGGGATTCACCCCTCCACTTT
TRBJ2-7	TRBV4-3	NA	CASSQDLARSEQYF	TGCGCCAGCAGCCAAGATTTGGCAAGGAGCGAGCAGTACTTC
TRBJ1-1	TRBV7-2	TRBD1	CASSIWTGLNTEAFF	TGTGCCAGCAGCATATGGACAGGCCTCAACACTGAAGCTTTCTTT
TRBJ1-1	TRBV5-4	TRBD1	CASSSPGTGRSAFF	TGTGCCAGCAGCTCTCCCGGGACAGGACGTTCTGCTTTCTTT
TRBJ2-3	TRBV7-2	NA	CASSLRGGISEQLTDTQYF	TGTGCCAGCAGCTTAAGAGGGGGTATCAGCGAGCAGTTAACAGATACGCAGTATTTT
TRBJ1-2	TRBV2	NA	CASEGGLFGYTF	TGTGCCAGCGAAGGTGGGCTTTTTGGCTACACCTTC
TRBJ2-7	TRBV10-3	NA	CAISTTLTYEQYF	TGTGCCATCAGCACTACCCTGACCTACGAGCAGTACTTC
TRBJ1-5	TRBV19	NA	CASSIRTANQPQHF	TGTGCCAGTAGTATCCGGACAGCCAATCAGCCCCAGCATTTT
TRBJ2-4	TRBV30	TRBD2	CAWSPLSRTSVAAKNIQYF	TGTGCCTGGAGTCCCCTCTCACGAACTAGCGTGGCGGCCAAAAACATTCAGTACTTC
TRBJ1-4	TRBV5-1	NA	CASSLGVVDEKLFF	TGCGCCAGCAGCTTGGGAGTAGTTGATGAAAAACTGTTTTTT
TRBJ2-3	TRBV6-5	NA	CASSWGRSGTDTQYF	TGTGCCAGCAGTTGGGGGCGTTCTGGCACAGATACGCAGTATTTT
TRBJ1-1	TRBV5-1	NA	CASRIGGTEAFF	TGCGCCAGCAGAATTGGGGGGACTGAAGCTTTCTTT
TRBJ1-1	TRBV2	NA	CASSATRTNTEAFF	TGTGCCAGCAGTGCGACAAGGACTAACACTGAAGCTTTCTTT
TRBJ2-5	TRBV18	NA	CASSPGTPPQETQYF	TGTGCCAGCTCACCCGGGACACCGCCCCAAGAGACCCAGTACTTC
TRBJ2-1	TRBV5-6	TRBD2	CASSLSGVLGNEQFF	TGTGCCAGCAGCTTGAGCGGGGTCTTGGGAAATGAGCAGTTCTTC
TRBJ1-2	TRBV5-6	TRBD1	CASSYTGAHGYTF	TGTGCCAGCAGCTATACAGGGGCACATGGCTACACCTTC
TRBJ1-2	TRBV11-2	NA	CASSAVGGGNGYTF	TGTGCCAGCAGCGCCGTGGGTGGCGGGAATGGCTACACCTTC
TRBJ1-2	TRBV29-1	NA	CSVDRAYGYTF	TGCAGCGTTGACAGGGCCTATGGCTACACCTTC
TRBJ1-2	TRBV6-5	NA	CASSYSPDRNYGYTF	TGTGCCAGCAGTTACTCGCCGGACAGAAACTATGGCTACACCTTC
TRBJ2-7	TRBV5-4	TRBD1	CASSFIGGNTYEQYF	TGTGCCAGCAGCTTTATAGGGGGCAACACCTACGAGCAGTACTTC
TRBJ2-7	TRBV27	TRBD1	CASSFYRGYEQYF	TGTGCCAGCAGTTTCTACAGGGGCTACGAGCAGTACTTC
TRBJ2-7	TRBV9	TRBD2	CASSITSGPYEQYF	TGTGCCAGCAGCATTACTAGCGGCCCCTACGAGCAGTACTTC
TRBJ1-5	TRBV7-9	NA	CASSVTSQPQHF	TGTGCCAGCAGCGTTACAAGTCAGCCCCAGCATTTT
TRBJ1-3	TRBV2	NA	CASSQRGGQSSGNTIYF	TGTGCCAGCAGTCAAAGGGGCGGCCAGAGCTCTGGAAACACCATATATTTT
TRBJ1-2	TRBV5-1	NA	CASSFGGLQGYTF	TGCGCCAGCAGCTTCGGCGGGCTTCAGGGCTACACCTTC
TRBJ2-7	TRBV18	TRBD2	CASSPVSGGLSSYEQYF	TGTGCCAGCTCACCAGTTAGCGGGGGGCTTAGTTCCTACGAGCAGTACTTC
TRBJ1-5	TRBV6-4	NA	CASNRPGLLSNQPQHF	TGTGCCAGCAATCGACCGGGACTTCTTAGCAATCAGCCCCAGCATTTT
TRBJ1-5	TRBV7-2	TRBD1	CASSLVLTGKQPQHF	TGTGCCAGCAGCTTAGTCTTGACAGGGAAGCAGCCCCAGCATTTT
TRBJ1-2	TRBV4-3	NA	CASSQDLSSGYGYTF	TGCGCCAGCAGCCAAGACCTATCAAGCGGCTATGGCTACACCTTC
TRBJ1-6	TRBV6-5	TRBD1	CASSPLTGFNSPLHF	TGTGCCAGCAGTCCCCTGACAGGGTTTAATTCACCCCTCCACTTT
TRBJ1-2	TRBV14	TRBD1	CASSLYRGYGYTF	TGTGCCAGCAGCCTTTACAGGGGGTACGGCTACACCTTC
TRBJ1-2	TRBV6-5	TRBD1	CASSYGTGSGGYTF	TGTGCCAGCAGTTACGGGACAGGGTCCGGTGGCTACACCTTC
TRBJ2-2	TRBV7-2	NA	CASSPRSGAGELFF	TGTGCCAGCAGTCCTCGGTCAGGGGCCGGGGAGCTGTTTTTT
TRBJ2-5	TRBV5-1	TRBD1	CASSLYRGETQYF	TGCGCCAGCAGCTTGTACAGGGGAGAGACCCAGTACTTC